This is a list of T cell receptor beta chains from one sample in a study of T-cell reconstitution after alpha-beta-depleted transplantation in children. TCRdb analysed the PCR reads with MiXCR anew, one entry per CDR3 protein. The sample contains 84,000 or so distinct CDR3 sequences, roughly a sixth of which appear only once. The specimen was PBMCs, mostly from graft donor cells, collected 180 days after TCRalphabeta/CD19-depleted stem cell transplant. Source of these receptors: a male patient under 10 years old who had a stem cell transplant for acute lymphoblastic leukemia, so the T cells may come from the graft donor. CDR3s include the opening cysteine and the closing phenylalanine or tryptophan. Fields, in order: clone size, V gene, D gene, J gene, CDR3 DNA, CDR3 protein. D genes are given only for firm matches. Size is omitted from some rows. Given values are once, few, many or a class for expanded clones.

abundance: NA
v_gene: TRBV4-1
d_gene: NA
j_gene: TRBJ2-7
CDR3nt: TGCGCCAGCAGCCAAGCAGAGGGTCGGTACGAGCAGTACTTC
CDR3aa: CASSQAEGRYEQYF

abundance: many
v_gene: TRBV4-3
d_gene: NA
j_gene: TRBJ1-5
CDR3nt: TGCGCCAGCAGCCAAGTGGGCGGTAGCAATCAGCCCCAGCATTTT
CDR3aa: CASSQVGGSNQPQHF

abundance: few
v_gene: TRBV14
d_gene: NA
j_gene: TRBJ2-2
CDR3nt: TGTGCCAGCAGCCAACTACTCGGCGGACGGCGGACCGGGGAGCTGTTTTTT
CDR3aa: CASSQLLGGRRTGELFF

abundance: NA
v_gene: TRBV5-1
d_gene: TRBD2
j_gene: TRBJ2-1
CDR3nt: TGCGCCAGCAGCCTGCGAACTAGCGATGGTGAGCAGTTCTTC
CDR3aa: CASSLRTSDGEQFF

abundance: many
v_gene: TRBV4-3
d_gene: NA
j_gene: TRBJ2-7
CDR3nt: TGCGCCAGCAGCCAAGATGTACAGCTCTACGAGCAGTACTTC
CDR3aa: CASSQDVQLYEQYF

abundance: NA
v_gene: TRBV13
d_gene: TRBD1
j_gene: TRBJ2-7
CDR3nt: TGTGCCAGCAGCTCCCGGGACAGGGGGCCATACGAGCAGTACTTC
CDR3aa: CASSSRDRGPYEQYF

abundance: many
v_gene: TRBV24-1
d_gene: TRBD1
j_gene: TRBJ2-7
CDR3nt: TGTGCCACCAGTGATCGACAGGGTCGCGAGCAGTACTTC
CDR3aa: CATSDRQGREQYF

abundance: few
v_gene: TRBV28
d_gene: NA
j_gene: TRBJ2-2
CDR3nt: TGTGCCAGCAGTCCCAAAACAGGGCCTAACACCGGGGAGCTGTTTTTT
CDR3aa: CASSPKTGPNTGELFF

abundance: few
v_gene: TRBV24-1
d_gene: TRBD1
j_gene: TRBJ2-4
CDR3nt: TGTGCCACCAGGGTGACAGGGGCGGCCAAAAACATTCAGTACTTC
CDR3aa: CATRVTGAAKNIQYF

abundance: NA
v_gene: TRBV12-3/TRBV12-4
d_gene: NA
j_gene: TRBJ1-1
CDR3nt: TGTGCCAGCAGTGGGGTGAGGCTGAACACTGAAGCTTTCTTT
CDR3aa: CASSGVRLNTEAFF